The source of this T cell receptor beta chain is a study of blood T cell repertoires in COVID-19. Original processing methods: By means of reference gene primer amplification, nucleated cell counts were estimated. The method was immunoSEQ multiplex PCR; TCRdb's version includes in-frame clones alone and lacks a portion of them. Clone size and V and J calls were adopted from that table, with D and trimming inferred from the DNA. The sample holds approximately 300,000 clones, more than 85% seen once. The CDR3 loop spans 16 amino acids. Trimming took 1 base from V and 7 from J; bases not matched to a gene: 9. The germline V gene has CDR1 LGHNA and CDR2 YNFKEQ.

This receptor was taken from a woman in her 30s who had recovered from COVID-19. The sequenced material came from PBMCs or T cells enriched from blood (not recorded which). The chain is built from TRBV4-2 and TRBJ2-1; 8 nucleotides line up with TRBD2. The CDR3 DNA is TGTGCCAGCAGCCAAGTCACGGGGGGGCTTTATAATGAGCAGTTCTTC. Its translation: CASSQVTGGLYNEQFF.